The 6 T cell receptor beta chains below were found in one sample sequenced in a study of blood T cell repertoires in COVID-19. Measured with immunoSEQ multiplex PCR; TCRdb has only the in-frame clones, and not every one. The sample lists about 57,000 clones, more than 75% seen once, with about 22% in the top ten. Sequencing was carried out using peripheral blood. These receptors originate from a woman in her sixties or seventies with acute or convalescent COVID-19.

This clone was observed a few times. The V call is TRBV29-1, the J call TRBJ2-2, with 9 bases that match TRBD1. Germline CDR1 is SQVTM and CDR2 is ANQGSEA. V dropped 3 bases and J dropped 6; count of bases not matched to a gene: 2. The CDR3 consists of 13 residues. In DNA, the CDR3 is TGCAGCGTTGATTGGACAGGGGCCGGGGAGCTGTTTTTT. Residues: CSVDWTGAGELFF.

This clone was counted only a few times. The genes are TRBV19 and TRBJ1-2; tentative D call: TRBD1 (5 bases). This CDR3 has 15 residues. Germline CDR1 LNHDA, CDR2 SQIVND (reference sequence). The V end was cut by 3 bases, the J end by 1 base, with 12 bases between. DNA for the CDR3: TGTGCCAGTAGTATTCTAGGGGATCTTAACTATGGCTACACCTTC. It specifies CASSILGDLNYGYTF.

The chain has TRBV6-5 and TRBJ1-1, with D maybe TRBD1 (6 bases). This CDR3 has 14 amino acids. Trimming removed 6 bases from V and 1 base from J, with 12 bases in between. The germline gives CDR1 MNHEY, CDR2 SVGAGI. The chain's CDR3 is CASSLGRGNTEAFF. The CDR3 DNA reads as TGTGCCAGCAGCTTGGGCAGGGGGAACACTGAAGCTTTCTTT.

V and J are TRBV7-2 and TRBJ1-2; D is unresolved. In germline, CDR1 is SGHTA, CDR2 FQGNSA. The length of the CDR3 is 15 residues. V was pared by 6 bases and J by 2 bases, with 16 bases between. CDR3 sequence: CASRPRSTGNYGYTF. The CDR3 bases are TGTGCCAGCAGACCACGGTCCACCGGGAACTATGGCTACACCTTC.

The genes are TRBV12-3 or TRBV12-4 and TRBJ2-7; D ambiguous. V lost 2 bases and J 6 bases, leaving 11 bases between the germline ends. CDR3 size: 13 residues. Written as DNA, the CDR3 is TGTGCCAGCAGTTTATCAGCTGACACCGAGCAGTACTTC. This codes for CASSLSADTEQYF.

This chain connects TRBV19 to TRBJ2-2; weak D call: TRBD2 (6 bases). Germline V gene sequence: CDR1 LNHDA, CDR2 SQIVND (reference sequence). Trimming took off 5 bases at V and 3 bases at J, with 13 bases between the two ends. This CDR3 is 15 amino acids long. Written as DNA, the CDR3 is TGTGCCAGTAGTCGGGGCGGCGGGGACACCGGGGAGCTGTTTTTT. It specifies CASSRGGGDTGELFF.